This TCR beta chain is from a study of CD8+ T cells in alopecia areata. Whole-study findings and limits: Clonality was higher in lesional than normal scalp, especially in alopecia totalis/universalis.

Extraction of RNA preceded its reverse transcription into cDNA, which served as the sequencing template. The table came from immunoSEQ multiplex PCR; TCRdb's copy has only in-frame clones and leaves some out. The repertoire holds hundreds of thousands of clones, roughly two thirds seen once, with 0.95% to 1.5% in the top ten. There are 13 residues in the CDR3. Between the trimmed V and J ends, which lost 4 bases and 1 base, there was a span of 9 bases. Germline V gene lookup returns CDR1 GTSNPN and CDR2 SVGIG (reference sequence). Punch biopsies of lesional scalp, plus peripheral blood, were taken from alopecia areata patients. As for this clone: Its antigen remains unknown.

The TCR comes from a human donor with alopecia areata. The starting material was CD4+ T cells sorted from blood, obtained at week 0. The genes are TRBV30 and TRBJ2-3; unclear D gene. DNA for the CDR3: TGTGCCTGGAAGGACGGACGCACAGATACGCAGTATTTT. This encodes CAWKDGRTDTQYF. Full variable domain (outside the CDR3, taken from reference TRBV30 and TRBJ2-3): SQTIHQWPATLVQPVGSPLSLECTVEGTSNPNLYWYRQAAGRGLQLLFYSVGIGQISSEVPQNLSASRPQDRQFILSSKKLLLSDSGFYLCAWKDGRTDTQYFGPGTRLTVL.